These T cell receptor beta chains were read from a single sample in a study of cytomegalovirus exposure and HLA in healthy donors. TCRdb keeps only in-frame clones here, not all; method: immunoSEQ multiplex PCR. The sample comprises 90,000 or so clones, 85% of which are singletons, and 20% rests with the top ten. The sample comprised PBMCs. These TCRs come from a man aged 18 to 35 in good health and CMV-seropositive. Both conserved end residues are part of each CDR3. D genes are given only for firm matches. Clone size is shown for a subset of rows, as once, few, many or a class of expanded clone.

size	J	D	V	DNA	CDR3
-	TRBJ1-5	TRBD1	TRBV19	TGTGCCAGTAGTGACAGGGTCAGCAATCAGCCCCAGCATTTT	CASSDRVSNQPQHF
-	TRBJ1-4	TRBD1	TRBV6-1	TGTGCCAGCAGGCAGACAGGGCCTAATGAAAAACTGTTTTTT	CASRQTGPNEKLFF
-	TRBJ2-7	TRBD1	TRBV19	TGTGCCAGTAGTATAAGGTTGGGACAGGGGGCGGGCGAGCAGTACTTC	CASSIRLGQGAGEQYF
-	TRBJ2-5	-	TRBV27	TGTGCCAGCAGTTCTATAAAAGAGACCCAGTACTTC	CASSSIKETQYF
-	TRBJ2-7	-	TRBV27	TGTGCCAGCAGCCAGGGGTTCAACGAGCAGTACTTC	CASSQGFNEQYF
few	TRBJ2-2	TRBD1	TRBV10-3	TGTGCCATCAGTGAGTCGTGGCAGGGGGCTACCGGGGAGCTGTTTTTT	CAISESWQGATGELFF
-	TRBJ1-4	-	TRBV5-5	TGTGCCAGCAGCTTGGGCTGGCAGGGGAATGAAAAACTGTTTTTT	CASSLGWQGNEKLFF
-	TRBJ2-4	TRBD2	TRBV19	TGTGCCAGTAGTCCCCAACGAGCGGGAGTAAACATTCAGTACTTC	CASSPQRAGVNIQYF
-	TRBJ2-7	-	TRBV4-1	TGCGCCAGCAGCCAAGGAAGGTGGAGCGACGAGCAGTACTTC	CASSQGRWSDEQYF
-	TRBJ2-2	-	TRBV29-1	TGCAGCGTCCCGGGGGGCTCGAACACCGGGGAGCTGTTTTTT	CSVPGGSNTGELFF
-	TRBJ1-2	-	TRBV5-6	TGTGCCAGCAGCTTGGCCGGGGAAGATATTTACTATGGCTACACCTTC	CASSLAGEDIYYGYTF
-	TRBJ1-4	-	TRBV4-1	TGCGCCAGCAGCCAGACAGGAACAACTAATGAAAAACTGTTTTTT	CASSQTGTTNEKLFF
-	TRBJ2-5	TRBD1	TRBV5-6	TGTGCCAGCAGCGGCACGGGACAGGTCCAAGAGACCCAGTACTTC	CASSGTGQVQETQYF
-	TRBJ2-7	TRBD2	TRBV10-3	TGTGCCATCAGTGAGTCAGTAGCGGGAGACAACGAGCAGTACTTC	CAISESVAGDNEQYF
-	TRBJ2-3	TRBD1	TRBV29-1	TGCAGCGTTGGAGGGCAGGGGGCGGGGACAGATACGCAGTATTTT	CSVGGQGAGTDTQYF
-	TRBJ1-1	-	TRBV6-5	TGTGCCAGCAGTTTACAGGGTGCTGAAGCTTTCTTT	CASSLQGAEAFF
-	TRBJ2-1	-	TRBV4-1	TGCGCCAGCAGCCAAGATAGCGGCAGCCTAGACGGCTCCTACAATGAGCAGTTCTTC	CASSQDSGSLDGSYNEQFF
-	TRBJ1-1	-	TRBV29-1	TGCAGCGTTGAGGGCAGGGGAACTGAAGCTTTCTTT	CSVEGRGTEAFF